This passage covers 30 T cell receptor beta chains from one sample sequenced in a study of OX40 agonist ivuxolimab in advanced cancers. The method was immunoSEQ multiplex PCR; TCRdb's version includes in-frame clones alone and lacks a portion of them. The data contain more than 75,000 clones, 86% of them singletons. The sample here was CD4+ or CD8+ T cells sorted from blood, taken in a trial of the OX40 agonist ivuxolimab. Receptors originate from an adult with an advanced solid tumor such as melanoma, head and neck, liver or kidney cancer.

The chain combines TRBV7-8 with TRBJ2-7, with D perhaps TRBD1 (6 bases). CDR3 length equals 13 residues. V lost 6 bases, J lost 7 bases, and 16 bases lay in between. Germline V gene data show CDR1 as SGHVS and CDR2 as FQNEAQ. The CDR3 coding sequence is TGTGCCAGCAGGGAAGCAGGGGTCGGGGAGCAGTACTTC. As protein: CASREAGVGEQYF.

This sequence joins TRBV7-9 and TRBJ2-3, with 11 bases fitting TRBD2. The V and J ends lost 5 bases and 5 bases, in that order; junction bases with no gene match: 6. Germline V gives CDR1 SEHNR, CDR2 FQNEAQ (reference sequence). CDR3 size: 15 residues. The CDR3 bases are TGTGCCAGCAGCGAACTAGCGGGGGTAATAGATACGCAGTATTTT. Residues: CASSELAGVIDTQYF.

The chain has TRBV18 and TRBJ2-1, with TRBD2 identical over 7 bases. Germline-derived CDR1 and CDR2 are KGHSH and LQKENI. The CDR3 runs to 12 residues. The V and J ends lost 5 bases and 8 bases, in that order; junction bases with no gene match: 3. The CDR3 region is CASSVTSDEQFF. Here the CDR3 DNA reads TGTGCCAGCTCAGTAACTAGCGATGAGCAGTTCTTC.

The chain carries TRBV7-9 and TRBJ1-6; a possible D gene is TRBD1 (5 bases). V gave up 4 bases and J gave up 7 bases, with 11 bases separating them. CDR3 length: 14 amino acids. Per germline, CDR1 SEHNR and CDR2 FQNEAQ (reference sequence). The CDR3 nucleotides read TGTGCCAGCAGCTCTGGGACGGCCAATTCACCCCTCCACTTT. This translates into CASSSGTANSPLHF.

The chain couples TRBV12-1 to TRBJ1-2. TRBV12-1 is an annotated pseudogene. CDR3 length: 16 amino acids. CDR3 DNA: TGTGCCAGCAGCCCACCGAGTCGGGGGCTGGACTATGGCTACACCTTC. Translated, it gives CASSPPSRGLDYGYTF.

The rearrangement links TRBV6-5 to TRBJ2-7, with TRBD1 identical over 7 bases. V lost 4 bases to trimming and J lost 4 bases; unmatched junction nucleotides: 4. Germline values: CDR1 MNHEY, CDR2 SVGAGI. CDR3 length equals 13 residues. The CDR3 bases are TGTGCCAGCAGTTCGGGACAGCCATACGAGCAGTACTTC. Protein: CASSSGQPYEQYF.

The genes are TRBV5-4 and TRBJ1-1; TRBD1 agrees at 9 bases. The CDR3 covers 14 residues. Germline V CDR1 and CDR2: SGHNT, YYREEE (reference sequence). The V gene end was trimmed by 5 bases and the J gene end by 3 bases; junction bases not matched to a gene: 5. CDR3 coding DNA: TGTGCCAGCAGTTCCGGGACAGGGTACACTGAAGCTTTCTTT. Translation gives CASSSGTGYTEAFF.

The chain links TRBV13 to TRBJ1-3, with 8 bases identical to TRBD1. Trimming at V came to 5 bases and at J to 0 bases, leaving 9 bases not matched to a gene. Germline V gives CDR1 PRHDT, CDR2 FYEKMQ (reference sequence). This CDR3 is built from 17 residues. The CDR3 DNA sequence: TGTGCCAGCAGCACATCTCACAGGGGGAACTCTGGAAACACCATATATTTT. Translating it yields CASSTSHRGNSGNTIYF.

J is TRBJ1-1 and V is TRBV7-9; D perhaps matches TRBD1 (5 bases). V was pared by 6 bases and J by 4 bases, with 18 bases between. The germline gives CDR1 SEHNR, CDR2 FQNEAQ (reference sequence). The CDR3 is 15 amino acids. CDR3 DNA sequence: TGTGCCAGCAGTTTAAGCGGGGGGACGGGCACTGAAGCTTTCTTT. This translates into CASSLSGGTGTEAFF.

The chain couples TRBV6-1 to TRBJ2-2, with D possibly TRBD1 on 6 matching bases. The V end was cut by 8 bases, the J end by 4 bases, with 17 bases between. This CDR3 has 15 residues. Germline loops: CDR1 MNHNS, CDR2 SASEGT. The DNA for the CDR3 is TGTGCCAGCCAAACACACAGGGACCTCACCGGGGAGCTGTTTTTT. This codes for CASQTHRDLTGELFF.

The chain carries TRBV30 and TRBJ2-2; the match to TRBD2 covers 7 bases. The CDR3 runs 16 residues. The germline gives CDR1 GTSNPN, CDR2 SVGIG (reference sequence). The V segment lost 3 bases and the J segment 7 bases; nucleotides outside the gene matches: 14. CDR3 in amino acids: CAWSLRGGRGGGELFF. CDR3 in DNA: TGTGCCTGGAGCCTACGGGGAGGGAGAGGAGGCGGGGAGCTGTTTTTT.

The chain has TRBV5-1 and TRBJ2-2; 9 bases map to TRBD1. Germline CDR1 reads SGHRS; CDR2 reads YFSETQ. After removal of 3 bases from V and 7 bases from J, the junction contained 13 bases not matched to a gene. The CDR3 spans 17 residues. The CDR3 region is CASSSLPGQGTSGELFF. Written as DNA, the CDR3 is TGCGCCAGCAGCTCGCTCCCGGGACAGGGAACGAGCGGGGAGCTGTTTTTT.

The CDR3 sequence is CASSFYYRLLSGANVLTF. DNA for the CDR3: TGTGCCAGCAGCTTCTATTACAGGTTACTCTCTGGGGCCAACGTCCTGACTTTC. The J gene is TRBJ2-6, the V gene TRBV5-6; D is possibly TRBD1 (5 bases). V lost 2 bases and J lost 0, with 15 bases in between. The CDR3 length is 18 residues. Germline lookup yields CDR1 SGHDT and CDR2 YYEEEE. Complete variable domain (other parts from reference TRBV5-6 and TRBJ2-6): DAGVTQSPTHLIKTRGQQVTLRCSPKSGHDTVSWYQQALGQGPQFIFQYYEEEERQRGNFPDRFSGHQFPNYSSELNVNALLLGDSALYLCASSFYYRLLSGANVLTFGAGSRLTVL.

The chain links TRBV11-2 to TRBJ2-7; 7 nucleotides match TRBD1. Germline V gene lookup returns CDR1 SGHAT and CDR2 FQNNGV. The junction had 4 bases not matched to a gene; V was cut back by 6 bases and J by 2 bases. This CDR3 region has 13 residues. DNA of the CDR3: TGTGCCAGCAGGACAGGGTTCCCCTACGAGCAGTACTTC. It yields the protein CASRTGFPYEQYF.

V gene TRBV5-4 combines with J gene TRBJ2-1; 10 bases fit TRBD2. The V gene end was trimmed by 6 bases and the J gene end by 8 bases; junction bases not matched to a gene: 14. CDR1 and CDR2 from the germline V gene are SGHNT and YYREEE (reference sequence). The CDR3 loop spans 16 amino acids. The CDR3 loop reads CASNPTPGLAGDEQFF. CDR3 coding DNA: TGTGCCAGCAACCCTACCCCGGGGCTAGCGGGGGATGAGCAGTTCTTC. Full variable domain (remainder filled in from reference TRBV5-4 and TRBJ2-1): ETGVTQSPTHLIKTRGQQVTLRCSSQSGHNTVSWYQQALGQGPQFIFQYYREEENGRGNFPPRFSGLQFPNYSSELNVNALELDDSALYLCASNPTPGLAGDEQFFGPGTRLTVL.

This clone was seen more than once but under ten times. This chain connects TRBV7-3 to TRBJ1-2, with 12 bases aligning to TRBD1. With 4 bases clipped from V and 6 bases from J, the junction kept 3 bases outside the gene matches. Germline V gene lookup returns CDR1 SGHTA and CDR2 FQGTGA. The CDR3 spans 14 residues. DNA for the CDR3: TGTGCCAGCAGCTGGGACAGGGGGCAAAATGGCTACACCTTC. Its protein product is CASSWDRGQNGYTF.

The rearrangement uses TRBV7-2 and TRBJ2-1, with 12 nucleotides matching TRBD2. The CDR3 totals 16 residues. The J segment lost 6 bases and the V segment lost 6 bases, leaving 9 bases of the junction unmatched. Germline V CDR1 and CDR2: SGHTA, FQGNSA. CDR3: CASRPPTSGGPNEQFF. DNA for the CDR3: TGTGCCAGCAGACCGCCGACTAGCGGGGGACCCAATGAGCAGTTCTTC.

The CDR3 loop is CASQTRAGEHSNQPQHF. CDR3 coding DNA: TGTGCCAGCCAAACCCGGGCAGGGGAACATAGCAATCAGCCCCAGCATTTT. J is TRBJ1-5 and V is TRBV19, with a tentative D call TRBD1 (6 bases). The CDR3 contains 17 residues. The V and J ends lost 9 bases and 0 bases respectively, with 21 bases between them. The germline V gene encodes CDR1 LNHDA and CDR2 SQIVND (reference sequence).

This sequence joins TRBV9 and TRBJ1-1, with TRBD1 matching 10 bases. The junction had 9 bases not matched to a gene; V was cut back by 3 bases and J by 1 base. Germline CDR1 is SGDLS and CDR2 is YYNGEE. The CDR3 is 17 residues long. In DNA form, the CDR3 reads TGTGCCAGCAGCGGGACAGGGGGGCTTATCGGGAACACTGAAGCTTTCTTT. Its protein is CASSGTGGLIGNTEAFF. The full variable domain, rest sourced from reference TRBV9 and TRBJ1-1, is DSGVTQTPKHLITATGQRVTLRCSPRSGDLSVYWYQQSLDQGLQFLIQYYNGEERAKGNILERFSAQQFPDLHSELNLSSLELGDSALYFCASSGTGGLIGNTEAFFGQGTRLTVV.

This clone was seen just once. J is TRBJ2-1 and V is TRBV11-3; 14 bases fit TRBD2. In germline, CDR1 is SGHNT, CDR2 YENEEA. This CDR3 comprises 19 residues. The V segment lost 0 bases and the J segment 8 bases; nucleotides outside the gene matches: 12. The CDR3 region has the DNA TGTGCCAGCAGCTTAGAAGGGAGACTAGCGGGAGGGATCTTGCATGAGCAGTTCTTC. Amino acid sequence: CASSLEGRLAGGILHEQFF.

This chain connects TRBV16 to TRBJ1-2; D unresolved. The V gene lost 2 bases and the J gene lost 6 bases, with 10 bases spanning the gap. Germline CDR1 is KGHSY and CDR2 is FQNENV. This CDR3 is 13 amino acids long. CDR3 nucleotides: TGTGCCAGCAGCCAACGAGGGAGAGATGGCTACACCTTC. Amino acid sequence: CASSQRGRDGYTF.

The chain employs TRBV19 and TRBJ2-7; D is ambiguous. Germline V gives CDR1 LNHDA, CDR2 SQIVND (reference sequence). This CDR3 comprises 14 residues. The V and J ends lost 1 base and 2 bases respectively, with 9 bases between them. The CDR3 spells CASSIAGGTYEQYF. The CDR3, as DNA: TGTGCCAGTAGTATAGCGGGCGGAACCTACGAGCAGTACTTC. The variable domain in full, with the rest retrieved from reference TRBV19 and TRBJ2-7, is DGGITQSPKYLFRKEGQNVTLSCEQNLNHDAMYWYRQDPGQGLRLIYYSQIVNDFQKGDIAEGYSVSREKKESFPLTVTSAQKNPTAFYLCASSIAGGTYEQYFGPGTRLTVT.

This chain uses TRBV5-1 with TRBJ1-3; D not resolved. The germline V gene has CDR1 SGHRS and CDR2 YFSETQ. V gave up 5 bases and J gave up 0 bases, with 12 bases separating them. CDR3 length: 15 amino acids. CDR3 nucleotides: TGCGCCAGCAGATCCTGGGCGAGCTCTGGAAACACCATATATTTT. It translates to CASRSWASSGNTIYF.

CDR3: CASSYGRVSTDTQYF. Written as DNA, the CDR3 is TGCGCCAGCAGCTATGGACGGGTGAGCACAGATACGCAGTATTTT. This chain connects TRBV5-1 to TRBJ2-3, with D unresolved. Deletions cut 3 bases from V and 0 bases from J, with 11 bases between. The CDR3 is made up of 15 amino acids. The germline CDR1 and CDR2 sequences are SGHRS and YFSETQ.

This sequence joins TRBV7-8 and TRBJ2-5, with 7 bases matching TRBD2. Germline assignment: CDR1 SGHVS and CDR2 FQNEAQ. This CDR3 comprises 15 residues. V lost 3 bases and J lost 5; bases outside the gene matches: 9. The CDR3 DNA sequence: TGTGCCAGCAGCTTGGCTAGCGGTCTCCAGGAGACCCAGTACTTC. Its translation: CASSLASGLQETQYF.

The V gene is TRBV6-6, the J gene TRBJ2-2; D gene ambiguous. Trimming shortened V by 6 bases and J by 3 bases, and 8 bases separated the two germline ends. Germline lookup yields CDR1 MNHNY and CDR2 SVGAGI (reference sequence). The CDR3 is 13 residues long. The CDR3 bases are TGTGCCAGCAGCTCCTCGTACACCGGGGAGCTGTTTTTT. Residues: CASSSSYTGELFF.

The V call is TRBV6-5, the J call TRBJ1-5; no clear D. This CDR3 has 13 residues. V was cut by 2 bases and J by 4 bases, with 6 bases left in between. Germline V CDR1 and CDR2: MNHEY, SVGAGI. The chain's CDR3 is CASSYGRNQPQHF. As DNA, the CDR3 is TGTGCCAGCAGTTACGGGCGAAATCAGCCCCAGCATTTT.

The chain links TRBV12-5 to TRBJ1-2; possibly TRBD1 for D (6 bases). This CDR3 is 17 amino acids long. Trimming stripped 0 bases from V and 8 bases from J, with 22 bases between. Germline CDR1 LGHNT, CDR2 FRNRAP. This CDR3 reads CASGLVLGEKQGRGYTF. The CDR3 coding sequence is TGTGCTAGTGGTTTGGTACTTGGGGAAAAACAGGGAAGAGGCTACACCTTC.

The V call is TRBV30, the J call TRBJ2-2, with 7 bases aligning to TRBD2. Germline lookup yields CDR1 GTSNPN and CDR2 SVGIG (reference sequence). The CDR3 covers 14 residues. Trimming at V came to 0 bases and at J to 7 bases, leaving 5 bases not matched to a gene. The CDR3 DNA is TGTGCCTGGAGTGTTTTCCTAGCGGTCGGGGAGCTGTTTTTT. As protein: CAWSVFLAVGELFF.

This chain's CDR3 is CASSPKGAPYEQYF. As DNA, the CDR3 is TGTGCCAGCAGCCCGAAGGGGGCCCCCTACGAGCAGTACTTC. The V gene is TRBV7-9, the J gene TRBJ2-7; TRBD1 matches at 7 bases. CDR3 size: 14 residues. Germline assignment: CDR1 SEHNR and CDR2 FQNEAQ (reference sequence). The V and J ends lost 5 bases and 2 bases, in that order; junction bases with no gene match: 6. The entire variable domain, with the rest obtained from reference TRBV7-9 and TRBJ2-7, is as follows: DTGVSQNPRHKITKRGQNVTFRCDPISEHNRLYWYRQTLGQGPEFLTYFQNEAQLEKSRLLSDRFSAERPKGSFSTLEIQRTEQGDSAMYLCASSPKGAPYEQYFGPGTRLTVT.